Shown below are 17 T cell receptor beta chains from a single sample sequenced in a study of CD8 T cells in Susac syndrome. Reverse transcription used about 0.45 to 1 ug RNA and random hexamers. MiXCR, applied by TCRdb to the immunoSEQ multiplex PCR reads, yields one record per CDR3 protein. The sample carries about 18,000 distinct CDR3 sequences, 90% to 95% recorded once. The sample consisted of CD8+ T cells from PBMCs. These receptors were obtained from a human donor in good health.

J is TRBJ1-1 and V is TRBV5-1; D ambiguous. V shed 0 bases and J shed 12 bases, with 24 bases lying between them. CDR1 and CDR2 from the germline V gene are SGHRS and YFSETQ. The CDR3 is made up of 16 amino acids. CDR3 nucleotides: TGCGCCAGCAGCTTGGATAGTACAGCCAAAGCCATCGAAACTTTCTTT. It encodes CASSLDSTAKAIETFF.

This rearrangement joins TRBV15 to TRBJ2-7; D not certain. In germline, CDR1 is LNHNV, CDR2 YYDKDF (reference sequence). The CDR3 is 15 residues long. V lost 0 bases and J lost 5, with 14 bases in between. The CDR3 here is CATSREHLRHNEQYV. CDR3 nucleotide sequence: TGTGCCACCAGCAGAGAGCATTTGAGGCACAACGAGCAGTACGTC.

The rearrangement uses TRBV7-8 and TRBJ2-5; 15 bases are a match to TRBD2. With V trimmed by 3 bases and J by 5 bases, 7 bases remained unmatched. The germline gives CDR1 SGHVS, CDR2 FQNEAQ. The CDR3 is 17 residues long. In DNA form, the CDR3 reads TGTGCCAGCAGCTTCGGACTAGCGGGAGGGCCTTGGGAGACCCAGTACTTC. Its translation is CASSFGLAGGPWETQYF.

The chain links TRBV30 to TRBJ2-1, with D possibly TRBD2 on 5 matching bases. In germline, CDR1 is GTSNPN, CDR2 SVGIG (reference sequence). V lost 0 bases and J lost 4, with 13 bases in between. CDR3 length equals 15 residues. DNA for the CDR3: TGTGCCTGGAGTGTAACCCGGGAATGGTACAATGAGCAGTTCTTC. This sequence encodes CAWSVTREWYNEQFF.

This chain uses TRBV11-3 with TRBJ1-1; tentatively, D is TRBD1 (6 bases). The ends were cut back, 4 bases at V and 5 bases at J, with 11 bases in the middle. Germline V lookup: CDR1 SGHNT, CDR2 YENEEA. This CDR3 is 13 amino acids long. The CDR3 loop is CASSYNRVTEAFF. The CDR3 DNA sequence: TGTGCCAGCAGCTACAACAGGGTTACTGAAGCTTTCTTT.

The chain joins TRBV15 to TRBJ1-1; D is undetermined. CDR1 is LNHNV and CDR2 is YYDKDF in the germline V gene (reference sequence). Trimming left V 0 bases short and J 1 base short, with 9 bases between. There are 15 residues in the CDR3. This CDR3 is CATSRDGAENTEAFF. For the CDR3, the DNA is TGTGCCACCAGCAGAGATGGTGCAGAGAACACTGAAGCTTTCTTT.

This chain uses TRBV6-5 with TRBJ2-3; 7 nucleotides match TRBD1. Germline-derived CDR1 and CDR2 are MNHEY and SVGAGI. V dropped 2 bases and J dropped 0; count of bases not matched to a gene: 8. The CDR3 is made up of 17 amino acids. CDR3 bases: TGTGCCAGCAGTTACGATGGGACAGCACCGAGCACAGATACGCAGTATTTT. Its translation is CASSYDGTAPSTDTQYF.

This CDR3 reads CATSSETGGSSYEQYF. The CDR3 bases are TGTGCCACCAGCAGCGAGACAGGGGGGAGCTCCTACGAGCAGTACTTC. V is TRBV15 and J is TRBJ2-7; TRBD1 matches at 9 bases. Germline V gene data show CDR1 as LNHNV and CDR2 as YYDKDF (reference sequence). The V gene end was trimmed by 3 bases and the J gene end by 0 bases; junction bases not matched to a gene: 6. The CDR3 runs to 16 residues.

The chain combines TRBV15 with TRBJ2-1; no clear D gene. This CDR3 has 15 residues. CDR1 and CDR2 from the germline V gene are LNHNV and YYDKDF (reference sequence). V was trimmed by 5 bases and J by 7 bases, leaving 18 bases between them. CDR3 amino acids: CATSAPPHGRNEQFF. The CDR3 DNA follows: TGTGCCACCAGCGCGCCCCCCCACGGCAGGAATGAGCAGTTCTTC.

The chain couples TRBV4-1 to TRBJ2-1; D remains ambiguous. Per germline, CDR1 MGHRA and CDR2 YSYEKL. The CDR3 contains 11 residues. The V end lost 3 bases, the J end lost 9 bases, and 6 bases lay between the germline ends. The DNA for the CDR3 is TGCGCCAGCAGCCAGCAAGGTGAGCAGTTCTTC. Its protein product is CASSQQGEQFF.

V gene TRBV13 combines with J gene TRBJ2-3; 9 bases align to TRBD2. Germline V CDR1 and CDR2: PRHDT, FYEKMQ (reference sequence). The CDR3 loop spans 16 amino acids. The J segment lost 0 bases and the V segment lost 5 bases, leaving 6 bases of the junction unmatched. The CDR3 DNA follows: TGTGCCAGCAGCACGCGACTAGCGGATAGCACAGATACGCAGTATTTT. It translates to CASSTRLADSTDTQYF.

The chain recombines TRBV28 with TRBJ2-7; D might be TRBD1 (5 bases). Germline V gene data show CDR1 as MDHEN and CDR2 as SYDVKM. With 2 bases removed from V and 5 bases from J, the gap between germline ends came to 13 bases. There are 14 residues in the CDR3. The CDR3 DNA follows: TGTGCCAGCAGTTTAACCGAGGACAACCACGAGCAGTACTTC. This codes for CASSLTEDNHEQYF.

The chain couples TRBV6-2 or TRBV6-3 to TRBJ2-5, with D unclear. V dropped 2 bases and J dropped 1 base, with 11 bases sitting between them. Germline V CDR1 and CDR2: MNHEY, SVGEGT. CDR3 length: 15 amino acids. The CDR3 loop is CASSYTLLSQETQYF. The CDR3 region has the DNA TGTGCCAGCAGTTACACGCTCCTCAGCCAAGAGACCCAGTACTTC.

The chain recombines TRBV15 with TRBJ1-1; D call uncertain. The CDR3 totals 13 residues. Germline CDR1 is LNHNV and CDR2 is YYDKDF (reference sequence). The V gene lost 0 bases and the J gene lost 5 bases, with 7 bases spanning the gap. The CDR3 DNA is TGTGCCACCAGCAGAGATTCGAAGACTGAAGCTTTCTTT. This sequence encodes CATSRDSKTEAFF.

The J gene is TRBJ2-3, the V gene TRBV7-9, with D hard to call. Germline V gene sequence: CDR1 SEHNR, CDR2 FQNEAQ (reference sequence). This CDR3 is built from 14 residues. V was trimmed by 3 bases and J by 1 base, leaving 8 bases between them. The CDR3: CASSFPTRTDTQYF. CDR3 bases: TGTGCCAGCAGCTTTCCCACTCGCACAGATACGCAGTATTTT.

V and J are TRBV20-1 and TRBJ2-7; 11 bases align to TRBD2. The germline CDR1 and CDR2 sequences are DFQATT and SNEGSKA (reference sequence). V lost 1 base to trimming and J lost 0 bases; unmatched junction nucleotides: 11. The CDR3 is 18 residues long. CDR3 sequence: CSARGFHRSGRDSYEQYV. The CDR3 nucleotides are TGCAGTGCTAGAGGTTTCCACCGTAGCGGGAGGGACTCCTACGAGCAGTACGTC.

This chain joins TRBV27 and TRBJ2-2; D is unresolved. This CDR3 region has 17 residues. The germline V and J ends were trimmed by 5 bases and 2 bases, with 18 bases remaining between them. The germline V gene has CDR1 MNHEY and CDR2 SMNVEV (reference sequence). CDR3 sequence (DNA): TGTGCCAGCAGTCCCATTATGGTCCTCGAAAACACCGGGGAGCTGTTTTTT. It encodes CASSPIMVLENTGELFF.